This entry lists 24 T cell receptor beta chains sequenced from one sample in a study of long-term antiretroviral therapy in people with HIV. Researchers ran immunoSEQ v3.0 at survey level. Repertoires were generated with immunoSEQ multiplex PCR, while TCRdb's copy carries only in-frame clones and drops some. The sample lists tens of thousands of clones; roughly 82% were seen once. The sample here was unsorted PBMCs, taken 0.3 years after starting antiretroviral therapy. The receptors derive from a man aged 45-65 years with HIV.

The gene calls are TRBV28 and TRBJ1-3, with a tentative D call TRBD1 (5 bases). V dropped 5 bases and J dropped 2 bases, with 10 bases sitting between them. Germline CDR1 MDHEN, CDR2 SYDVKM. This CDR3 spans 14 amino acids. Here the CDR3 DNA reads TGTGCCAGCAGTACCGCGGGGGCTGGAAACACCATATATTTT. Encoded protein: CASSTAGAGNTIYF. Based on the CDR3 plus reference TRBV28 and TRBJ1-3, the full variable domain is DVKVTQSSRYLVKRTGEKVFLECVQDMDHENMFWYRQDPGLGLRLIYFSYDVKMKEKGDIPEGYSVSREKKERFSLILESASTNQTSMYLCASSTAGAGNTIYFGEGSWLTVV.

This chain connects TRBV15 to TRBJ2-7, with a weak D call TRBD2 (6 bases). The V end lost 7 bases, the J end lost 5 bases, and 12 bases lay between the germline ends. This CDR3 spans 12 amino acids. Germline V lookup: CDR1 LNHNV, CDR2 YYDKDF (reference sequence). The CDR3 loop reads CATKEGSNEQYF. The CDR3, as DNA: TGTGCCACCAAGGAGGGGTCCAACGAGCAGTACTTC.

The chain employs TRBV19 and TRBJ1-3, with 9 positions matching TRBD1. The V segment lost 3 bases and the J segment 2 bases; nucleotides outside the gene matches: 2. This CDR3 has 15 amino acids. CDR1 is LNHDA, CDR2 SQIVND, per germline (reference sequence). The CDR3 DNA reads as TGTGCCAGTAGTATCTGGACAGGGGCTGGAAACACCATATATTTT. This sequence encodes CASSIWTGAGNTIYF.

The chain links TRBV28 to TRBJ1-5, with D uncertain. Trimming cost V 5 bases and J 11 bases, with 13 bases left between them. Per germline, CDR1 MDHEN and CDR2 SYDVKM. CDR3 size: 12 residues. The CDR3 bases are TGTGCCAGCAGTACCCGTATCAATTCCCAGCATTTT. Translated, it gives CASSTRINSQHF.

The gene calls are TRBV5-1 and TRBJ1-1; D gene unclear. V dropped 2 bases and J dropped 4 bases, with 9 bases sitting between them. The CDR3 is 13 amino acids. The germline gives CDR1 SGHRS, CDR2 YFSETQ. CDR3 DNA sequence: TGCGCCAGCAGCTTTAGGCCGACCACTGAAGCTTTCTTT. It translates to CASSFRPTTEAFF.

The chain couples TRBV5-4 to TRBJ1-6; TRBD1 matches at 9 bases. Germline lookup yields CDR1 SGHNT and CDR2 YYREEE (reference sequence). The CDR3 consists of 14 residues. Trimming removed 4 bases from V and 9 bases from J; junction bases left unmatched: 5. In DNA, the CDR3 is TGTGCCAGCAGCCCGACAGGGGGAAGTTCACCCCTCCACTTT. As protein: CASSPTGGSSPLHF.

The V and J genes are TRBV28 and TRBJ1-1; D remains unclear. Trimming left V 5 bases short and J 5 bases short, with 24 bases between. There are 17 residues in the CDR3. Germline CDR1 is MDHEN and CDR2 is SYDVKM. The CDR3 DNA follows: TGTGCCAGCAGTCTGTCCCCTCTGCATGATATTTTGACTGAAGCTTTCTTT. This encodes CASSLSPLHDILTEAFF. The full variable domain, completed using reference TRBV28 and TRBJ1-1, is DVKVTQSSRYLVKRTGEKVFLECVQDMDHENMFWYRQDPGLGLRLIYFSYDVKMKEKGDIPEGYSVSREKKERFSLILESASTNQTSMYLCASSLSPLHDILTEAFFGQGTRLTVV.

The rearrangement links TRBV5-4 to TRBJ2-5; 10 bases are a match to TRBD1. Germline V gene lookup returns CDR1 SGHNT and CDR2 YYREEE (reference sequence). The trim removed 5 bases at V and 0 bases at J, leaving 4 bases unmatched. The CDR3 has 15 residues. This CDR3 is CASREGQGYQETQYF. The CDR3, as DNA: TGTGCCAGCAGGGAGGGACAGGGGTACCAAGAGACCCAGTACTTC.

This clone was counted between two and nine times. V is TRBV5-1 and J is TRBJ1-5; 11 bases agree with TRBD1. Unmatched junction bases numbered 4, after V lost 2 bases and J lost 6 bases. The germline V gene encodes CDR1 SGHRS and CDR2 YFSETQ. This CDR3 is built from 15 residues. The CDR3 is CASSFRTGGGQPQHF. The CDR3 region has the DNA TGCGCCAGCAGCTTTAGGACAGGGGGCGGTCAGCCCCAGCATTTT.

The rearrangement uses TRBV28 and TRBJ2-7, with a tentative D call TRBD1 (6 bases). The germline CDR1 and CDR2 sequences are MDHEN and SYDVKM. This CDR3 contains 12 residues. The ends were cut back, 6 bases at V and 7 bases at J, with 13 bases in the middle. The CDR3 is CASRGQEYEQYF. The CDR3 DNA reads as TGTGCCAGCAGGGGACAAGAGTATGAGCAGTACTTC.

This clone was found once. This chain joins TRBV12-5 and TRBJ1-5; D might be TRBD1 (5 bases). With 0 bases removed from V and 4 bases from J, the gap between germline ends came to 16 bases. There are 17 residues in the CDR3. CDR1 is LGHNT and CDR2 is FRNRAP in the germline V gene. The CDR3 region has the DNA TGTGCTAGTGGTTTGGTATCTTACCCAGGGCCGAATCAGCCCCAGCATTTT. It encodes CASGLVSYPGPNQPQHF.

The rearrangement links TRBV7-9 to TRBJ2-2; 7 positions agree with TRBD2. J was trimmed by 3 bases and V by 5 bases; bases with no gene match: 9. CDR1 and CDR2 from the germline V gene are SEHNR and FQNEAQ (reference sequence). The CDR3 sequence is 16 residues long. CDR3: CASSPVGREHTGELFF. For the CDR3, the DNA is TGTGCCAGCAGCCCGGTGGGGCGGGAGCACACCGGGGAGCTGTTTTTT. Variable domain in full (rest from reference TRBV7-9 and TRBJ2-2): DTGVSQNPRHKITKRGQNVTFRCDPISEHNRLYWYRQTLGQGPEFLTYFQNEAQLEKSRLLSDRFSAERPKGSFSTLEIQRTEQGDSAMYLCASSPVGREHTGELFFGEGSRLTVL.

The rearrangement links TRBV5-1 to TRBJ2-2; 15 bases fit TRBD2. The CDR3 is 17 amino acids. The germline gives CDR1 SGHRS, CDR2 YFSETQ. V shed 2 bases and J 6 bases; nucleotides not matched to a gene: 5. This chain's CDR3 is CASSLWTSGGASGELFF. The CDR3 bases are TGCGCCAGCAGCTTATGGACTAGCGGGGGGGCATCCGGGGAGCTGTTTTTT.

This clone appeared a single time. The rearrangement links TRBV4-1 to TRBJ2-1; D assignment may be TRBD1 or TRBD2 (5 bases each). CDR1 and CDR2 (germline): MGHRA, YSYEKL. The CDR3 totals 17 residues. V gave up 4 bases and J gave up 1 base, with 17 bases separating them. CDR3 DNA sequence: TGCGCCAGCAGCCCTAAGACTGGGGACCCATCCTACAATGAGCAGTTCTTC. Its protein is CASSPKTGDPSYNEQFF.

The rearrangement joins TRBV28 to TRBJ1-5; D remains ambiguous. CDR1 and CDR2 (germline): MDHEN, SYDVKM. This CDR3 is built from 13 residues. The V end lost 3 bases, the J end lost 10 bases, and 13 bases lay between the germline ends. CDR3 bases: TGTGCCAGCAGTTTTGGACTCCTAGCTCCCCAGCATTTT. Translated: CASSFGLLAPQHF.

J is TRBJ1-1 and V is TRBV4-1; D may be TRBD1 (6 bases). Germline-derived CDR1 and CDR2 are MGHRA and YSYEKL. The CDR3 extends over 16 amino acids. V gave up 4 bases and J gave up 6 bases, with 21 bases separating them. The CDR3 region is CASSPGRGHKKAEAFF. The CDR3 DNA sequence: TGCGCCAGCAGCCCCGGGAGGGGACATAAGAAGGCTGAAGCTTTCTTT.

V usage is TRBV5-4 and J usage is TRBJ2-5; 11 bases map to TRBD2. After removal of 4 bases from V and 5 bases from J, the junction contained 13 bases not matched to a gene. In germline, CDR1 is SGHNT, CDR2 YYREEE (reference sequence). The CDR3 is 17 amino acids. The CDR3 DNA reads as TGTGCCAGCAGCCCCGGGTTGGTAGCGGGAGGGCGGGAGACCCAGTACTTC. This codes for CASSPGLVAGGRETQYF.

This chain links TRBV5-8 with TRBJ1-1; 9 bases line up with TRBD1. Germline assignment: CDR1 SGHTS and CDR2 YDEGEE. V shed 4 bases and J 3 bases; nucleotides not matched to a gene: 7. This CDR3 is built from 15 residues. The CDR3, as DNA: TGTGCCAGCAGCAAGGGACAGGGAGGTTACACTGAAGCTTTCTTT. It specifies CASSKGQGGYTEAFF.

This clone appeared a single time. This chain uses TRBV10-1 with TRBJ2-3, with D unresolved. V was trimmed by 2 bases and J by 4 bases, leaving 4 bases between them. Per the germline V gene, CDR1 is WNHNN and CDR2 is SYGVQD (reference sequence). The CDR3 contains 12 residues. The CDR3 DNA follows: TGCGCCAGCAGTGAGGGGGCAGATACGCAGTATTTT. It specifies CASSEGADTQYF.

This chain connects TRBV14 to TRBJ1-1, with D perhaps matching TRBD1 (5 bases). This CDR3 is built from 18 residues. Trimming cost V 6 bases and J 0 bases, with 23 bases left between them. The germline gives CDR1 SGHDN, CDR2 FVKESK. CDR3 protein: CASSRLFRDPPLNTEAFF. As DNA, the CDR3 is TGTGCCAGCAGTCGCCTGTTCCGGGACCCCCCGTTGAACACTGAAGCTTTCTTT.

This clone occurred once. It is unclear where the CDR3 begins or ends on the DNA, so no DNA is shown, and the CDR3 is as TCRdb lists it. The chain joins TRBV6-1 to TRBJ2-1; the D call TRBD2 from the table was never checked on the DNA. A total of 14 residues make up the CDR3, ends included. From germline, CDR1 is MNHNS and CDR2 SASEGT. CDR3: CASILESSYNEQFF.

J is TRBJ1-1 and V is TRBV6-5; D call uncertain. Trimming cost V 6 bases and J 9 bases, with 23 bases left between them. Germline V CDR1 and CDR2: MNHEY, SVGAGI. The CDR3 length is 15 residues. CDR3 residues: CASRPQKEVYAKAFF. The CDR3, as DNA: TGTGCCAGCAGGCCCCAGAAGGAGGTTTATGCTAAAGCTTTCTTT.

This clone has more than one count but fewer than ten. V and J are TRBV6-5 and TRBJ2-7; D is ambiguous. Deletions cut 1 base from V and 3 bases from J, with 7 bases between. The CDR3 runs to 13 residues. In germline, CDR1 is MNHEY, CDR2 SVGAGI. CDR3 protein: CASSYYKFYEQYF. The CDR3 coding sequence is TGTGCCAGCAGTTACTATAAGTTCTACGAGCAGTACTTC.

V and J are TRBV28 and TRBJ1-2; 7 bases fit TRBD1. Germline lookup yields CDR1 MDHEN and CDR2 SYDVKM. Trimming at V came to 5 bases and at J to 12 bases, leaving 9 bases not matched to a gene. The CDR3 has 12 amino acids. CDR3 DNA sequence: TGTGCCAGCAGTCTAAGGAAGGGGGCCCACACCTTC. It is translated as CASSLRKGAHTF.